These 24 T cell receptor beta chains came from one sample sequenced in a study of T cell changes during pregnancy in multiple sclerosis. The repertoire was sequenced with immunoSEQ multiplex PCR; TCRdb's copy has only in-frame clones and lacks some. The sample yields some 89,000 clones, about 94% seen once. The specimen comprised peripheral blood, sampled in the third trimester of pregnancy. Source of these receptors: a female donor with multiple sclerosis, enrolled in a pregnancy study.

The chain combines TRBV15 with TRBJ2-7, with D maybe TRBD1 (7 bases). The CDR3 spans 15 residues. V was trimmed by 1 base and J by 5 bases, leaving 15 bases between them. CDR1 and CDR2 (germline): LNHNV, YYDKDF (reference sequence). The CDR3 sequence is CATSRVGRGVDEQYF. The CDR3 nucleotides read TGTGCCACCAGCAGAGTCGGCAGGGGGGTTGACGAGCAGTACTTC.

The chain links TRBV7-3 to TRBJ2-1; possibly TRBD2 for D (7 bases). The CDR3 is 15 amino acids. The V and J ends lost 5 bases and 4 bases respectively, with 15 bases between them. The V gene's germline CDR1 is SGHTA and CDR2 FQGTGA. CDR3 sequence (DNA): TGTGCCAGCAGCCCCGGGGGGCAGCCATACAATGAGCAGTTCTTC. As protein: CASSPGGQPYNEQFF. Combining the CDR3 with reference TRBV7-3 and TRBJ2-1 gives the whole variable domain GAGVSQTPSNKVTEKGKYVELRCDPISGHTALYWYRQSLGQGPEFLIYFQGTGAADDSGLPNDRFFAVRPEGSVSTLKIQRTERGDSAVYLCASSPGGQPYNEQFFGPGTRLTVL.

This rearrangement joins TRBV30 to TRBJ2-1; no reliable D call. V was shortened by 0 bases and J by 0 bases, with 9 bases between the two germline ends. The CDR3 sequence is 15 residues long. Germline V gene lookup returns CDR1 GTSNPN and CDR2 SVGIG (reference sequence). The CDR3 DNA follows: TGTGCCTGGAGTGTAGGAGTTAACTCCTACAATGAGCAGTTCTTC. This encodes CAWSVGVNSYNEQFF.

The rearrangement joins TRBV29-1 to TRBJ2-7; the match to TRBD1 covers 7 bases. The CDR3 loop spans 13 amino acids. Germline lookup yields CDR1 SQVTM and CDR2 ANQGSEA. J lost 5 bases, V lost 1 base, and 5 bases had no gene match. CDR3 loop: CSVEGDRAHEQYF. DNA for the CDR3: TGCAGCGTTGAAGGCGACAGGGCCCACGAGCAGTACTTC.

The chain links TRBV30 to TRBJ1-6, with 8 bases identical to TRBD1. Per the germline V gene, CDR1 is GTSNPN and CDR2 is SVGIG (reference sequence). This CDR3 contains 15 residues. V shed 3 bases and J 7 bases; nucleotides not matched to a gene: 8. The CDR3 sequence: CAWSPGGANNSPLHF. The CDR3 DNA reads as TGTGCCTGGAGCCCAGGGGGCGCGAACAATTCACCCCTCCACTTT.

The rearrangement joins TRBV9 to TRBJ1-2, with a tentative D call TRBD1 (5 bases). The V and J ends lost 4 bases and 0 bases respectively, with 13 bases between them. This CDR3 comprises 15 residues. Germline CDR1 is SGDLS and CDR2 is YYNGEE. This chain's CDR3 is CASSPGMVTNYGYTF. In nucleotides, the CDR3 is TGTGCCAGCAGCCCAGGGATGGTTACTAACTATGGCTACACCTTC.

CDR3 sequence reads: CASSERAGDSYNSPLHF. The DNA of the CDR3 is TGTGCCAGCAGTGAACGGGCGGGAGATTCCTATAATTCACCCCTCCACTTT. The V gene is TRBV2, the J gene TRBJ1-6; D is uncertain. CDR3 length: 17 residues. Germline V gene lookup returns CDR1 SNHLY and CDR2 FYNNEI. Trimming cost V 2 bases and J 1 base, with 12 bases left between them.

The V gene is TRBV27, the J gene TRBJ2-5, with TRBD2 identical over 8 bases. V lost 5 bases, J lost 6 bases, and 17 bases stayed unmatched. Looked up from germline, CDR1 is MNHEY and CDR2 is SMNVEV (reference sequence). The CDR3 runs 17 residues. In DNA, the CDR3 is TGTGCCAGCAGTCCCGGGGTGCTGGCGGGGGGTATGAAGACCCAGTACTTC. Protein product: CASSPGVLAGGMKTQYF.

CDR3 amino acids: CASSRPGGTGKLFF. The CDR3 bases are TGCGCCAGCAGTCGTCCAGGGGGGACTGGAAAACTGTTTTTT. This chain links TRBV4-1 with TRBJ1-4, with 7 bases matching TRBD1. Losses at the gene ends were 6 bases for V and 10 bases for J; bases not matched to a gene: 11. Per germline, CDR1 MGHRA and CDR2 YSYEKL. CDR3 length: 14 amino acids.

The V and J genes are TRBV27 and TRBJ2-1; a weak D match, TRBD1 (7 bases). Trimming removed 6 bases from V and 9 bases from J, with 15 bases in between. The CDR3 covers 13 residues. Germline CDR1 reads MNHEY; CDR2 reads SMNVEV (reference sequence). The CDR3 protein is CASSTRRGLEQFF. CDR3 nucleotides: TGTGCCAGCAGCACGCGGAGGGGGCTTGAGCAGTTCTTC.

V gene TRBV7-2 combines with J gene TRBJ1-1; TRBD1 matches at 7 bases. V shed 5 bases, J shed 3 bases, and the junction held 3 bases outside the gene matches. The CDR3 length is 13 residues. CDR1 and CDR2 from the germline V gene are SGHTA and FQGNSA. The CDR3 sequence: CASSTGQDTEAFF. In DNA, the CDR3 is TGTGCCAGCAGCACTGGACAGGACACTGAAGCTTTCTTT.

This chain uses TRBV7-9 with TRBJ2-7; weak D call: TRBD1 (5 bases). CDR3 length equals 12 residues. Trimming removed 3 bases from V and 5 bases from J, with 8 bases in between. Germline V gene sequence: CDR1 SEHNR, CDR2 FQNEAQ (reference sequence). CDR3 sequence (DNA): TGTGCCAGCAGCTTGGGGCCGAACGAGCAGTACTTC. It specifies CASSLGPNEQYF.

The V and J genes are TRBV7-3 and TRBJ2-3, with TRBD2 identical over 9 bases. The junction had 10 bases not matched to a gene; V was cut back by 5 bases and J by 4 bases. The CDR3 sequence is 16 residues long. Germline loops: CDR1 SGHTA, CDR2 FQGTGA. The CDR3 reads CASSRHSGGKADTQYF. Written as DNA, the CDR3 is TGTGCCAGCAGCCGCCATAGCGGGGGAAAAGCAGATACGCAGTATTTT.

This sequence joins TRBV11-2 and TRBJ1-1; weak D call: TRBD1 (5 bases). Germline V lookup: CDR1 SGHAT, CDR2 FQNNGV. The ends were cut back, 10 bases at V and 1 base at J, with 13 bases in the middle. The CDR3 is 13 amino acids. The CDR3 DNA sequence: TGTGCCATCCTTTATGGGGCGAACACTGAAGCTTTCTTT. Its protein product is CAILYGANTEAFF.

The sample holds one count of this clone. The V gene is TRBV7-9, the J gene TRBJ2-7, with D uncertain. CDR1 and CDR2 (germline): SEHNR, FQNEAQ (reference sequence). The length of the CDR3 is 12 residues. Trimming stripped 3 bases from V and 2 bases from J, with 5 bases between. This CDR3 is CASSFGPYEQYF. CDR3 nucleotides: TGTGCCAGCAGCTTTGGGCCCTACGAGCAGTACTTC.

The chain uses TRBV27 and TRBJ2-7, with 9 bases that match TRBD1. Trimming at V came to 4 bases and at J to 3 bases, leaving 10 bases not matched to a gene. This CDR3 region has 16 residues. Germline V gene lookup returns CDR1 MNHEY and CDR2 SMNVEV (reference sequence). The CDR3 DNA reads TGTGCCAGCAGTTCGGTCCGGGACAGGGCTCTCTACGAGCAGTACTTC. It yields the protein CASSSVRDRALYEQYF.

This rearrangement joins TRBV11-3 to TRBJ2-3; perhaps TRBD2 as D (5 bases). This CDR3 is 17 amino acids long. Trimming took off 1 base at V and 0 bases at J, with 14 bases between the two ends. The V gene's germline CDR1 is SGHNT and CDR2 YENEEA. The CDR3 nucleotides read TGTGCCAGCAGCTTAGGGTACCGGGAACTAAGCACAGATACGCAGTATTTT. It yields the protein CASSLGYRELSTDTQYF.

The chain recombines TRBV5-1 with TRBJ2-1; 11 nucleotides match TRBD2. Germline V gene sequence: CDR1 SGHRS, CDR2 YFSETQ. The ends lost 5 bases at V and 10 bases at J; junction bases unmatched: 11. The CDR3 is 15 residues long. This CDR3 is CASRDPLAGGLEQFF. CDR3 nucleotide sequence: TGCGCCAGCAGGGATCCGCTAGCGGGGGGATTGGAGCAGTTCTTC.

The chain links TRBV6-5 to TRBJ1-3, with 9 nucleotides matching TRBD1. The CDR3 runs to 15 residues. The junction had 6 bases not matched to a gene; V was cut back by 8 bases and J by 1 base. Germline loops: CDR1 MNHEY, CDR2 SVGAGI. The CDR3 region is CASGHRGLSGNTIYF. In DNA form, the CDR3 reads TGTGCCAGCGGGCACAGGGGGCTGTCTGGAAACACCATATATTTT.

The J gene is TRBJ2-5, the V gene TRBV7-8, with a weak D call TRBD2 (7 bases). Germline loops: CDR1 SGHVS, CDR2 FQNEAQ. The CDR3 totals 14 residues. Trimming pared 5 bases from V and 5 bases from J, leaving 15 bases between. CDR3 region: CASSPWGGHETQYF. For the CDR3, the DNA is TGTGCCAGCAGCCCATGGGGGGGCCACGAGACCCAGTACTTC.

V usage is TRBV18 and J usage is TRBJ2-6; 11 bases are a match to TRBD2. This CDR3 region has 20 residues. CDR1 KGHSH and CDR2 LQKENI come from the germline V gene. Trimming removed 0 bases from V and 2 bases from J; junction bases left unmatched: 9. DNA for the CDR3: TGTGCCAGCTCACCACCGATAGCGGGGGGGCACGAGGCTGGGGCCAACGTCCTGACTTTC. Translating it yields CASSPPIAGGHEAGANVLTF. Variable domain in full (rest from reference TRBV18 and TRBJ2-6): NAGVMQNPRHLVRRRGQEARLRCSPMKGHSHVYWYRQLPEEGLKFMVYLQKENIIDESGMPKERFSAEFPKEGPSILRIQQVVRGDSAAYFCASSPPIAGGHEAGANVLTFGAGSRLTVL.

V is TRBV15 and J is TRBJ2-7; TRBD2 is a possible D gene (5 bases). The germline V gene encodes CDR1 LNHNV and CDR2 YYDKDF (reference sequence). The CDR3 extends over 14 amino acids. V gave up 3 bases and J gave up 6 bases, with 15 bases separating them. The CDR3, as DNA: TGTGCCACCAGCAGGACTAATAAGGCCGGCGAGCAGTACTTC. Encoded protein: CATSRTNKAGEQYF.

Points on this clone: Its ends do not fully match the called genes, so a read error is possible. As DNA, the CDR3 is TGTGCTAGCAGCTCCGGACTAGCGGGGGGGCCGGCTCAAGAGACCCAGTACTTC. It specifies CASSSGLAGGPAQETQYF. The chain couples TRBV7-7 to TRBJ2-5; 15 bases are shared with TRBD2. Germline V CDR1 and CDR2: SSHAT, FNYEAQ (reference sequence). CDR3 size: 18 residues.

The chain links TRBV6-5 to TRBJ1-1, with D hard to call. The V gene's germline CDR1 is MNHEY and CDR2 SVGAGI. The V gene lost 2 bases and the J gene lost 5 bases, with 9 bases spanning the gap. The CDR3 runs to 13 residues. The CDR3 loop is CASSYVGETEAFF. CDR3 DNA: TGTGCCAGCAGTTACGTGGGAGAAACTGAAGCTTTCTTT.